This is a list of T cell receptor beta chains from one sample in a study of vaccination effects on CD4 cells after COVID-19. Assay used: immunoSEQ multiplex PCR; TCRdb lists only in-frame clones, some missing. The table shows 72,000 or so clones, with roughly 81% occurring only once. For these TCRs, the target antigens are not known. The sample consisted of CD4+ T cells from PBMCs cultured without peptide, taken after COVID-19 vaccination. The receptor set was obtained from a human donor who received a COVID-19 vaccine. The CDR3 runs from the conserved cysteine through the conserved F or W. D genes are given only for firm matches. Not every row has a clone size; where given, it reads once, few, many or a size class.

V	size	J	D	CDR3	DNA
TRBV13	-	TRBJ1-4	-	CASSLEWGGELFF	TGTGCCAGCAGCTTAGAATGGGGCGGTGAACTGTTTTTT
TRBV5-4	-	TRBJ1-1	-	CASSQDSGTEAFF	TGTGCCAGCAGCCAGGATAGTGGTACTGAAGCTTTCTTT
TRBV9	-	TRBJ1-4	TRBD1	CASSTSGQGFEKLFF	TGTGCCAGCAGCACCTCGGGACAGGGTTTTGAAAAACTGTTTTTT
TRBV6-1	-	TRBJ1-5	-	CASSEHRNQPQHF	TGTGCCAGCAGTGAACACAGGAATCAGCCCCAGCATTTT
TRBV5-6	-	TRBJ1-3	-	CASSFPGTSGNTIYF	TGTGCCAGCAGCTTTCCCGGGACCTCTGGAAACACCATATATTTT
TRBV15	-	TRBJ2-1	TRBD2	CATSRTPALAQDEQFF	TGTGCCACCAGCAGAACCCCGGCACTAGCGCAGGATGAGCAGTTCTTC
TRBV18	-	TRBJ2-5	-	CASSPRTTGSGETQYF	TGTGCCAGCTCACCGAGAACTACAGGATCCGGGGAGACCCAGTACTTC
TRBV7-2	-	TRBJ2-6	TRBD1	CASSLEVRGLSSGANVLTF	TGTGCCAGCAGCTTAGAGGTTAGGGGGCTTAGCTCTGGGGCCAACGTCCTGACTTTC
TRBV5-1	-	TRBJ1-1	-	CASSLAVGAGEAFF	TGCGCCAGCAGCTTGGCCGTGGGGGCGGGGGAAGCTTTCTTT
TRBV24-1	-	TRBJ2-1	TRBD2	CATSDRSGGGNEQFF	TGTGCCACCAGTGATAGAAGCGGGGGGGGCAATGAGCAGTTCTTC
TRBV2	-	TRBJ1-2	-	CASSESGRTNYGYTF	TGTGCCAGCAGTGAATCGGGCAGGACTAACTATGGCTACACCTTC
TRBV5-6	few	TRBJ1-5	-	CASSLVNQPQHF	TGTGCCAGCAGCTTGGTTAATCAGCCCCAGCATTTT
TRBV7-8	-	TRBJ1-2	-	CASSPRVGGYTF	TGTGCCAGCAGCCCTAGGGTTGGTGGCTACACCTTC
TRBV4-1	-	TRBJ2-1	-	CASSPPVGRLSYNEQFF	TGCGCCAGCAGCCCCCCCGTCGGAAGACTCTCCTACAATGAGCAGTTCTTC
TRBV19	-	TRBJ2-2	-	CASSITEPNTGELFF	TGTGCCAGTAGTATAACAGAGCCGAACACCGGGGAGCTGTTTTTT
TRBV6-1	-	TRBJ1-1	-	CASSEVGNTEAFF	TGTGCCAGCAGTGAAGTGGGGAACACTGAAGCTTTCTTT
TRBV7-2	-	TRBJ2-3	-	CASSFSEGNTQYF	TGTGCCAGCAGCTTTTCCGAAGGGAATACGCAGTATTTT
TRBV28	-	TRBJ2-2	TRBD2	CASSLAGGVGELFF	TGTGCCAGCAGTTTGGCGGGGGGAGTGGGGGAGCTGTTTTTT
TRBV9	once	TRBJ2-3	-	CASSVAEWAQNTDTQYF	TGTGCCAGCAGCGTAGCTGAATGGGCGCAGAACACAGATACGCAGTATTTT
TRBV5-1	-	TRBJ2-3	TRBD2	CASSLRLAGGNIGSSTDTQYF	TGCGCCAGCAGCTTACGACTAGCGGGGGGAAACATAGGTTCTAGCACAGATACGCAGTATTTT
TRBV12-3/TRBV12-4	-	TRBJ2-5	-	CASSVSLRKTQYF	TGTGCCAGCAGTGTCAGCCTGCGAAAGACCCAGTACTTC
TRBV7-2	few	TRBJ2-2	-	CASSLAGGNTGELFF	TGTGCCAGCAGCTTAGCTGGGGGGAACACCGGGGAGCTGTTTTTT
TRBV5-1	-	TRBJ1-2	TRBD1	CASSSPGGNPDGYTF	TGCGCCAGCAGCTCACCAGGGGGAAACCCCGATGGCTACACCTTC
TRBV19	-	TRBJ2-3	TRBD2	CASSLGRGGWDTQYF	TGTGCCAGTAGCTTGGGACGGGGGGGCTGGGATACGCAGTATTTT
TRBV7-2	once	TRBJ1-1	TRBD1	CASSLMTGQTEAFF	TGTGCCAGCAGCTTAATGACAGGGCAGACTGAAGCTTTCTTT
TRBV5-8	-	TRBJ2-3	TRBD2	CASPKGWSRAGEQSTDTQYF	TGTGCCAGCCCTAAAGGGTGGTCCCGGGCGGGGGAGCAGAGCACAGATACGCAGTATTTT
TRBV24-1	few	TRBJ2-5	TRBD1	CATSAYGTGGPQETQYF	TGTGCCACCAGTGCATACGGGACAGGGGGGCCTCAAGAGACCCAGTACTTC
TRBV9	-	TRBJ1-2	TRBD1	CASMQGDRGNYGYTF	TGTGCCAGTATGCAGGGGGATCGGGGAAACTATGGCTACACCTTC
TRBV7-8	-	TRBJ1-2	TRBD1	CASSPRQGPHYGYTF	TGTGCCAGCAGCCCGAGACAGGGGCCCCACTATGGCTACACCTTC
TRBV10-3	-	TRBJ2-5	TRBD2	CAISPAGGQETQYF	TGTGCCATCAGTCCAGCGGGGGGCCAAGAGACCCAGTACTTC
TRBV7-3	-	TRBJ2-1	TRBD2	CASSLMGGSSYNEQFF	TGTGCCAGCAGCTTAATGGGAGGGAGCTCCTACAATGAGCAGTTCTTC
TRBV18	-	TRBJ1-1	-	CASSPPRQPRDTEAFF	TGTGCCAGCTCACCACCGCGACAGCCCAGGGACACTGAAGCTTTCTTT
TRBV5-1	-	TRBJ1-1	-	CASSLWGGENTEAFF	TGCGCCAGCAGCTTGTGGGGGGGCGAAAACACTGAAGCTTTCTTT
TRBV4-2	-	TRBJ1-6	-	CASSPGTLNSPLHF	TGTGCCAGCAGCCCGGGGACCCTTAATTCACCCCTCCACTTT
TRBV5-6	-	TRBJ2-1	TRBD1	CASSSTGGDYNEQFF	TGTGCCAGCAGCTCGACAGGGGGAGACTACAATGAGCAGTTCTTC
TRBV7-2	-	TRBJ1-5	-	CASSLLRNQPQHF	TGTGCCAGCAGCTTATTGCGCAATCAGCCCCAGCATTTT
TRBV19	-	TRBJ2-3	-	CASSIQTPGDTQYF	TGTGCCAGTAGTATCCAGACCCCCGGGGATACGCAGTATTTT